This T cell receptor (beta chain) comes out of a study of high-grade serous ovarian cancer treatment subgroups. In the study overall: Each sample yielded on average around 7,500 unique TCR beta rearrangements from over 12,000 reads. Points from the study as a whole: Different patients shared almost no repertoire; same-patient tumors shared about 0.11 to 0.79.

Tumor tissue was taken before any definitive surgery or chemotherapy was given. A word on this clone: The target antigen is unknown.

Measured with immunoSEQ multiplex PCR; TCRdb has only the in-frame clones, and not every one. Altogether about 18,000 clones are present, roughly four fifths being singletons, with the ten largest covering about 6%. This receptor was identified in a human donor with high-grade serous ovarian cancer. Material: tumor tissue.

CDR3 region: CASSQGRSTGELFF. The CDR3 nucleotides read TGCGCCAGCAGCCAAGGGAGGAGCACCGGGGAGCTGTTTTTT. This chain joins TRBV4-1 and TRBJ2-2; weak D call: TRBD2 (5 bases). Trimming shortened V by 1 base and J by 4 bases, and 7 bases separated the two germline ends. CDR1 MGHRA and CDR2 YSYEKL come from the germline V gene. The CDR3 has 14 residues.